Below, 11 T cell receptor beta chains from the same sample are listed, as sequenced in a study of blood T cell repertoires in COVID-19. Generated by immunoSEQ multiplex PCR, the TCRdb table keeps only in-frame clones and is missing some. The sample carries approximately 300,000 clones, 88% recorded once. Sequenced input: peripheral blood. Receptor source: a woman aged 45-59 years with active or convalescent COVID-19.

This chain connects TRBV5-1 to TRBJ1-1, with D unresolved. The CDR3 has 13 amino acids. CDR1 SGHRS and CDR2 YFSETQ come from the germline V gene. V shed 2 bases and J shed 3 bases, with 8 bases lying between them. CDR3 nucleotides: TGCGCCAGCAGCTTTGACGGGGACACTGAAGCTTTCTTT. Amino acids: CASSFDGDTEAFF.

This clone was counted between two and nine times. CDR3 in amino acids: CASSVDISYEQYF. In DNA, the CDR3 is TGTGCCAGCTCAGTCGACATCTCCTACGAGCAGTACTTC. The chain links TRBV18 to TRBJ2-7, with no clear D. Between the trimmed V and J ends, which lost 5 bases and 0 bases, there was a span of 8 bases. The CDR3 has 13 residues. Germline V gives CDR1 KGHSH, CDR2 LQKENI.

The chain combines TRBV9 with TRBJ2-3, with 12 bases fitting TRBD1. This CDR3 contains 18 residues. Germline V gene data show CDR1 as SGDLS and CDR2 as YYNGEE. The junction had 8 bases not matched to a gene; V was cut back by 0 bases and J by 3 bases. CDR3 coding DNA: TGTGCCAGCAGCGTAGGAGGTCTGGGACAGGGGGCTACAGATACGCAGTATTTT. Residues: CASSVGGLGQGATDTQYF.

This rearrangement joins TRBV27 to TRBJ1-4, with 10 nucleotides matching TRBD1. Unmatched junction bases numbered 6, after V lost 4 bases and J lost 7 bases. Germline-derived CDR1 and CDR2 are MNHEY and SMNVEV (reference sequence). This CDR3 is 15 amino acids long. The CDR3 DNA is TGTGCCAGCAGTTGGGCCGGGACAGGGGTTGAAAAACTGTTTTTT. Translated, it gives CASSWAGTGVEKLFF.

V usage is TRBV19 and J usage is TRBJ2-3, with 15 bases identical to TRBD2. V lost 4 bases, J lost 5 bases, and 4 bases stayed unmatched. The V gene's germline CDR1 is LNHDA and CDR2 SQIVND (reference sequence). This CDR3 comprises 16 residues. CDR3 in amino acids: CASSKGLAGGLDTQYF. The DNA of the CDR3 is TGTGCCAGTAGTAAGGGACTAGCGGGAGGACTAGATACGCAGTATTTT.

This clone was seen a single time. The chain couples TRBV30 to TRBJ1-2; D is perhaps TRBD1 (5 bases). Germline CDR1 is GTSNPN and CDR2 is SVGIG (reference sequence). The CDR3 contains 13 residues. V lost 1 base and J 4 bases, leaving 10 bases between the germline ends. The CDR3 sequence is CAWSGPGLYGYTF. The CDR3, as DNA: TGTGCCTGGAGTGGGCCAGGGCTCTATGGCTACACCTTC.

The chain is built from TRBV2 and TRBJ1-4; 8 nucleotides line up with TRBD1. There are 16 residues in the CDR3. J gave up 7 bases and V 4 bases, and 11 bases lay outside the gene matches. Germline V lookup: CDR1 SNHLY, CDR2 FYNNEI. This CDR3 reads CASSAKWTGSGEKLFF. CDR3 DNA: TGTGCCAGCAGTGCTAAATGGACAGGGAGTGGTGAAAAACTGTTTTTT.

This rearrangement joins TRBV10-3 to TRBJ1-3; D is possibly TRBD1 (5 bases). The germline V gene encodes CDR1 ENHRY and CDR2 SYGVKD. Trimming removed 5 bases at V and 0 bases at J, with 11 bases between. This CDR3 comprises 15 residues. CDR3 DNA: TGTGCCATCAGTAATACAGGAAGCTCTGGAAACACCATATATTTT. It specifies CAISNTGSSGNTIYF.

The V gene is TRBV6-4, the J gene TRBJ2-3, with 11 bases identical to TRBD2. This CDR3 is built from 15 residues. Germline loops: CDR1 MRHNA, CDR2 SNTAGT. V lost 8 bases, J lost 1 base, and 5 bases stayed unmatched. The CDR3 is CASSSLAGGTDTQYF. For the CDR3, the DNA is TGTGCCAGCTCATCACTAGCGGGGGGCACAGATACGCAGTATTTT.

The rearrangement uses TRBV27 and TRBJ1-2, with 10 bases fitting TRBD1. The germline V gene encodes CDR1 MNHEY and CDR2 SMNVEV (reference sequence). This CDR3 has 13 amino acids. V lost 10 bases and J lost 3; bases outside the gene matches: 5. The CDR3 DNA reads as TGTGCCACCTCAGGACAGGGGGACTATGGCTACACCTTC. The encoded protein is CATSGQGDYGYTF.

This chain links TRBV9 with TRBJ1-4, with 9 bases that match TRBD1. The CDR3 runs to 17 residues. In germline, CDR1 is SGDLS, CDR2 YYNGEE. After removal of 4 bases from V and 0 bases from J, the junction contained 7 bases not matched to a gene. Written as DNA, the CDR3 is TGTGCCAGCAGCCCCGAAACAGGGGGCACAACTAATGAAAAACTGTTTTTT. Translating gives CASSPETGGTTNEKLFF. Full variable domain (missing parts from reference TRBV9 and TRBJ1-4): DSGVTQTPKHLITATGQRVTLRCSPRSGDLSVYWYQQSLDQGLQFLIQYYNGEERAKGNILERFSAQQFPDLHSELNLSSLELGDSALYFCASSPETGGTTNEKLFFGSGTQLSVL.